Below are 2 T cell receptor beta chains sequenced from a single sample in a study of blood T cell repertoires in COVID-19. Sequencing used immunoSEQ multiplex PCR; TCRdb keeps in-frame clones, though not all of them. The profile covers roughly 120,000 clones, with about 85% appearing a single time and 6.5% to 8.5% taken by the ten largest. The sequenced sample consisted of peripheral blood. The receptors stem from a human donor in a cohort sampled during active COVID-19.

This chain uses TRBV16 with TRBJ2-7; D perhaps matches TRBD1 (5 bases). Germline CDR1 is KGHSY and CDR2 is FQNENV. The V gene lost 4 bases and the J gene lost 4 bases, with 11 bases spanning the gap. This CDR3 contains 13 residues. The CDR3 region has the DNA TGTGCCAGCAGCCTCTACCAGGGTTACGAGCAGTACTTC. Residues: CASSLYQGYEQYF.

The rearrangement links TRBV7-7 to TRBJ2-5; 8 nucleotides line up with TRBD1. V was clipped by 5 bases and J by 2 bases; unmatched bases: 4. The germline CDR1 and CDR2 sequences are SSHAT and FNYEAQ (reference sequence). CDR3 length: 14 amino acids. The CDR3 here is CASSIGTGQETQYF. The CDR3 region has the DNA TGTGCCAGCAGCATAGGGACAGGACAAGAGACCCAGTACTTC.